Listed below are T cell receptor beta chains from one sample, sequenced in a study of cytomegalovirus exposure and HLA in healthy donors. Sequencing was performed with immunoSEQ multiplex PCR; in TCRdb, only in-frame clones are kept and a portion is missing. The sample includes approximately 170,000 clones, 85% of them seen just once. Sequencing input: PBMCs. The receptors originated from a man aged 25 to 45 in good health and CMV-seropositive. Each CDR3 is given with its conserved first and last residue. Fields, in order: J gene, V gene, clone size, D gene, CDR3 DNA, CDR3 protein. D genes are given only for firm matches. The size entry is marked missing in some rows and otherwise reads once, few, many or a size class.

TRBJ1-2 TRBV9 few - TGTGCCAGCAGCGTAGGAGGGAACAGGGATAGCTACACCTTC CASSVGGNRDSYTF
TRBJ1-1 TRBV6-1 once - TGTGCCAGCAGTCAGGACGGGAGGAACACTGAAGCTTTCTTT CASSQDGRNTEAFF
TRBJ1-5 TRBV7-9 - TRBD1 TGTGCCAGCAGCGCACAGGGGGCTGATCAGCCCCAGCATTTT CASSAQGADQPQHF
TRBJ2-3 TRBV7-2 - - TGTGCCAGCAGCTTAGACAGGGCAGATACGCAGTATTTT CASSLDRADTQYF
TRBJ1-3 TRBV28 - TRBD1 TGTGCCAGCAGTGGGACAGCTGGAAACACCATATATTTT CASSGTAGNTIYF
TRBJ2-7 TRBV29-1 - - TGCAGCGTTGAAGGGACAGGGAGGGGGTTCTACGAGCAGTACTTC CSVEGTGRGFYEQYF
TRBJ1-5 TRBV5-6 once - TGTGCCAGCAGCCGTCGGGTGGAGAGGTTTCAGCCCCAGCATTTT CASSRRVERFQPQHF
TRBJ1-5 TRBV10-3 - - TGTGCCATCAGTGAGGAGACACCTTATAGCAATCAGCCCCAGCATTTT CAISEETPYSNQPQHF
TRBJ1-1 TRBV5-1 - TRBD1 TGCGCCAGCAGCCTTACAGGGGGCACTGAAGCTTTCTTT CASSLTGGTEAFF
TRBJ1-1 TRBV29-1 - TRBD1 TGCAGCGTTGAAGATTTACAGGGGTTCGATGGTGAAGCTTTCTTT CSVEDLQGFDGEAFF
TRBJ2-1 TRBV9 - - TGTGCCAGCAGCTCCTCAGGGGCGGTGGGCTACAATGAGCAGTTCTTC CASSSSGAVGYNEQFF
TRBJ2-7 TRBV5-1 - TRBD1 TGCGCCAGCAGCTTGGGGGACAGGGGCTACGAGCAGTACTTC CASSLGDRGYEQYF
TRBJ2-2 TRBV9 - TRBD1 TGTGCCAGCAGCGCGCGAATGGGACAGATGAACACCGGGGAGCTGTTTTTT CASSARMGQMNTGELFF
TRBJ2-7 TRBV5-1 - TRBD1 TGCGCCAGCAGCAACCGGGACAGGGGCGAGCAGTACTTC CASSNRDRGEQYF
TRBJ1-2 TRBV11-2 - - TGTGCCAGCAGCCACGCGAAGGGGAATGGGCACTATGGCTACACCTTC CASSHAKGNGHYGYTF
TRBJ2-6 TRBV11-3 - TRBD1 TGTGCCAGCAGCCTCGAGCAAGGCGGGACAGGCTCTGGGGCCAACGTCCTGACTTTC CASSLEQGGTGSGANVLTF